The present T cell receptor beta chain was sequenced within a study of shared clonotypes between healthy human individuals. General study findings and limits: Rarefaction analysis demonstrated incomplete sorted-subset sequencing notwithstanding large depth. It was the non-shared clonotypes that had lower generation probabilities than clonotypes shared by all four donors.

The germline V gene has CDR1 LGHNA and CDR2 YSLEER. Trimming pared 4 bases from V and 1 base from J, leaving 10 bases between. CDR3 length: 14 residues. TCRdb's copy holds only in-frame clones and misses some; the assay was immunoSEQ multiplex PCR. The table lists 950,000 to 1,300,000 clones, approximately 72% of them singletons. In regard to this clone: Its antigen is unidentified.

The source is a man aged 18 to 35 in good health. This chain connects TRBV4-3 to TRBJ2-5, with D uncertain. Input material: memory CD4+ T cells sorted from blood. Subset specified: CD45RA-negative fraction. CDR3 bases: TGCGCCAGCAGCCTTACAAGGACCCAAGAGACCCAGTACTTC. It yields the protein CASSLTRTQETQYF.